The 5 T cell receptor beta chains presented below share a single source sample, sequenced in a study of cytomegalovirus exposure and HLA in healthy donors. PCR primers comprised 60 Vbeta and 13 Jbeta primers. Repertoires were generated with immunoSEQ multiplex PCR, while TCRdb's copy carries only in-frame clones and drops some. The data show about 170,000 clones, around 76% seen once. Sequencing was performed on PBMCs. The receptors were gathered from a female donor in good health and CMV-seronegative.

The DNA of the CDR3 is TGTGCCTGGAGGGGGAGGGTAGCTGGCTACACCTTC. This encodes CAWRGRVAGYTF. This sequence joins TRBV30 and TRBJ1-2; D remains ambiguous. Germline-derived CDR1 and CDR2 are GTSNPN and SVGIG (reference sequence). Between the trimmed V and J ends, which lost 3 bases and 7 bases, there was a span of 12 bases. The CDR3 sequence is 12 residues long.

J is TRBJ2-4 and V is TRBV5-5; 9 bases match TRBD1. V lost 4 bases and J lost 8; bases outside the gene matches: 13. The germline CDR1 and CDR2 sequences are SGHKS and YYEKEE (reference sequence). The CDR3 is made up of 16 amino acids. The CDR3 DNA is TGTGCCAGCAGCCGGGGCGTCGGGACAGGGTTCGACATTCAGTACTTC. Protein sequence: CASSRGVGTGFDIQYF.

This clone came up a few times. The chain employs TRBV7-8 and TRBJ1-6; D is perhaps TRBD1 (5 bases). Trimming took 5 bases from V and 6 from J, leaving 11 bases between them. CDR3 size: 14 residues. Germline CDR1 SGHVS, CDR2 FQNEAQ. The CDR3 region has the DNA TGTGCCAGCAGCGCAAGACAGAGTAATTCACCCCTCCACTTT. Protein: CASSARQSNSPLHF.

Only a few counts were recorded for this clone. The chain recombines TRBV7-9 with TRBJ2-3; 7 nucleotides line up with TRBD1. The CDR3 runs 14 residues. V lost 8 bases, J lost 3 bases, and 8 bases stayed unmatched. Germline values: CDR1 SEHNR, CDR2 FQNEAQ (reference sequence). The CDR3 DNA sequence: TGTGCCAGCGGGCAGGGGGTTAAAACAGATACGCAGTATTTT. This gives the protein CASGQGVKTDTQYF.

The chain links TRBV19 to TRBJ1-5; D might be TRBD1 (6 bases). This CDR3 spans 13 amino acids. V dropped 11 bases and J dropped 7 bases, with 18 bases sitting between them. Germline V gene sequence: CDR1 LNHDA, CDR2 SQIVND (reference sequence). The DNA of the CDR3 is TGTGCCTGCCGGGGGGCGGGCGGACAGCCCCAGCATTTT. Translating gives CACRGAGGQPQHF.